What follows is one T cell receptor beta chain and its context. This sample was included in a study of CD8+ T cells in alopecia areata. There are 13 residues in the CDR3. Germline V lookup: CDR1 MNHEY, CDR2 SVGAGI. V dropped 4 bases and J dropped 1 base, with 7 bases sitting between them. Extracted RNA was reverse transcribed into cDNA, the sequencing template. TCRdb's table, derived via immunoSEQ multiplex PCR, lists solely in-frame clones and lacks some. Seen here are roughly 250,000 clones, about 68% observed once, and the top ten hold 0.95% to 1.5%. The sequence derives from a human donor with alopecia areata. V usage is TRBV6-5 and J usage is TRBJ1-1; possible D gene TRBD1, 5 bases. The sample was CD4+ T cells sorted from blood, taken at week 0. The CDR3 protein is CASSFTGNTEAFF. Written as DNA, the CDR3 is TGTGCCAGCAGTTTCACAGGGAACACTGAAGCTTTCTTT.